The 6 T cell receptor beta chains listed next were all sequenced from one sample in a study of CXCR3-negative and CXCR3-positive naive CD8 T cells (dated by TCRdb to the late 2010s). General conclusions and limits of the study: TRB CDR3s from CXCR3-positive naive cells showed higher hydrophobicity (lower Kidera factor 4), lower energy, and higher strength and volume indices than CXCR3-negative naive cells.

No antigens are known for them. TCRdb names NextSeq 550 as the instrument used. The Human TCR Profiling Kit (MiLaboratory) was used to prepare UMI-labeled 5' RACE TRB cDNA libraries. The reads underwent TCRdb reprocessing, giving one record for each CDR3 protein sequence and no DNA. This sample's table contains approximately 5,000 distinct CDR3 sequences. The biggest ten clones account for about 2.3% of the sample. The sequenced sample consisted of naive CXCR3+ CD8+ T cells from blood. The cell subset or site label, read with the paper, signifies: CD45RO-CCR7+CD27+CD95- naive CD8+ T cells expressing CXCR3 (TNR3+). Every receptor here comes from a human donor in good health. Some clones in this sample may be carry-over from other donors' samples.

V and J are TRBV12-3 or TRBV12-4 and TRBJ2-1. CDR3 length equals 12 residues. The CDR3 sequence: CASSFPGNEQFF.

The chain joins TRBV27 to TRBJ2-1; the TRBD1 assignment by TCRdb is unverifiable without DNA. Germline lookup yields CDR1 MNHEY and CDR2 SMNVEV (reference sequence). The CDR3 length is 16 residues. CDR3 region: CASSFLLRDTGDEQFF.

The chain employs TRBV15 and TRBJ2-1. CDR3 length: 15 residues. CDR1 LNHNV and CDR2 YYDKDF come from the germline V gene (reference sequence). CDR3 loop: CATSRDRSSYNEQFF.

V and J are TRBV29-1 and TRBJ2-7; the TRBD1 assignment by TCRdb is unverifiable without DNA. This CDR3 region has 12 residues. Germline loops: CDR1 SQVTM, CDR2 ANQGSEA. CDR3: CSVDIGGYEQYF.

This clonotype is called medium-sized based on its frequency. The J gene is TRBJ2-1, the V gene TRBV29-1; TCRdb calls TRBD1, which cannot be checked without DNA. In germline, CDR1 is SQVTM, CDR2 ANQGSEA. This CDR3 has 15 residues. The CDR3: CSVVLGEVTYNEQFF.

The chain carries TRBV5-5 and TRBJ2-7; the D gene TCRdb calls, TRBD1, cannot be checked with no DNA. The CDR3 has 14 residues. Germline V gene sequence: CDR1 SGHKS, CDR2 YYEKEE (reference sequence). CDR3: CASSLDRISYEQYF.